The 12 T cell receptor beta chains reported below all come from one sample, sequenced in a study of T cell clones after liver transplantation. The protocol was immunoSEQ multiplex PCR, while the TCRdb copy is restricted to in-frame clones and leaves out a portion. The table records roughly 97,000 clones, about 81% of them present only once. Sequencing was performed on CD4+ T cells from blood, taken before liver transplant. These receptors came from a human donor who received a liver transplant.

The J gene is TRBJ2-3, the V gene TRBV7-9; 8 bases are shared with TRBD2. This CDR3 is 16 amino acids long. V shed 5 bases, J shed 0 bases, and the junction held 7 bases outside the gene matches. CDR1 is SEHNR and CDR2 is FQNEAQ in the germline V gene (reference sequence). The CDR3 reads CASSPAGGVSTDTQYF. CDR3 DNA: TGTGCCAGCAGCCCGGCCGGGGGGGTCAGCACAGATACGCAGTATTTT.

CDR3 coding DNA: TGCGCCAGCAGCTTGAAGGGGGACCGAAGCTCCTACGAGCAGTACTTC. The encoded protein is CASSLKGDRSSYEQYF. This chain connects TRBV5-1 to TRBJ2-7; possibly TRBD1 for D (6 bases). V was cut by 1 base and J by 0 bases, with 14 bases left in between. The CDR3 consists of 16 residues. CDR1 is SGHRS, CDR2 YFSETQ, per germline.

CDR3 in DNA: TGTGCCAGCAGCTCTACCCTTGGACCAAGCAACTATGGCTACACCTTC. Its protein is CASSSTLGPSNYGYTF. This chain joins TRBV7-9 and TRBJ1-2; D is ambiguous. Germline V CDR1 and CDR2: SEHNR, FQNEAQ (reference sequence). Trimming took off 4 bases at V and 2 bases at J, with 17 bases between the two ends. The CDR3 runs to 16 residues.

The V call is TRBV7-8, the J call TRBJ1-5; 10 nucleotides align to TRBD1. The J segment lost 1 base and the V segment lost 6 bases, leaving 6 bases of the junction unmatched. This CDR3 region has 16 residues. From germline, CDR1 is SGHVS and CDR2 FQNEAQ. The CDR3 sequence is CASSRTGGVSNQPQHF. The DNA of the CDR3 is TGTGCCAGCAGTCGGACAGGGGGAGTAAGCAATCAGCCCCAGCATTTT.

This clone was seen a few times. Here the CDR3 reads CASSLGSGGLETQYF. The CDR3 DNA sequence: TGTGCCAGCAGCTTAGGTAGCGGGGGGCTGGAGACCCAGTACTTC. The V and J genes are TRBV7-7 and TRBJ2-5; TRBD2 aligns across 10 bases. Germline V gene data show CDR1 as SSHAT and CDR2 as FNYEAQ (reference sequence). Trimming cost V 1 base and J 5 bases; bases outside gene matches: 4. CDR3 size: 15 residues. The complete variable domain, with remaining parts taken from reference TRBV7-7 and TRBJ2-5, reads GAGVSQSPRYKVTKRGQDVTLRCDPISSHATLYWYQQALGQGPEFLTYFNYEAQPDKSGLPSDRFSAERPEGSISTLTIQRTEQRDSAMYRCASSLGSGGLETQYFGPGTRLLVL.

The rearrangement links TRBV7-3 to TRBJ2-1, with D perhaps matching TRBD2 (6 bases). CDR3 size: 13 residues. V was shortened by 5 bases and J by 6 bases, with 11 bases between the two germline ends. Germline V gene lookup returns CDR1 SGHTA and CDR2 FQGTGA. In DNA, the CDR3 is TGTGCCAGCAGCCTCGGAGGGCCCAATGAGCAGTTCTTC. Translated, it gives CASSLGGPNEQFF.

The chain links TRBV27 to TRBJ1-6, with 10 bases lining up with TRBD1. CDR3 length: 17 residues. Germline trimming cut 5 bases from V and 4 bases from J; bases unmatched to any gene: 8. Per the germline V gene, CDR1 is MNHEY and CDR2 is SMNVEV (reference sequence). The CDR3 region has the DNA TGTGCCAGCAGTGGGTTGGGACAGGGGTCTTATAATTCACCCCTCCACTTT. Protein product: CASSGLGQGSYNSPLHF.

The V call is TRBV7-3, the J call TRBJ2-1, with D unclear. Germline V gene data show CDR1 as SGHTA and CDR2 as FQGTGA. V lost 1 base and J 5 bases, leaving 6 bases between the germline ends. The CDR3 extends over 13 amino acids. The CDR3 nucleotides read TGTGCCAGCAGCTTAATGGTGGACAATGAGCAGTTCTTC. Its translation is CASSLMVDNEQFF.

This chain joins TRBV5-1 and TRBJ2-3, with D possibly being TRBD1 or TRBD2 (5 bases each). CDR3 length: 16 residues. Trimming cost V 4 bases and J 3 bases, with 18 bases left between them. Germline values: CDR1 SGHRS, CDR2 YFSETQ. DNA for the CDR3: TGCGCCAGCAGCGAGGGGTCCCTCCAGGGAACAGATACGCAGTATTTT. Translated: CASSEGSLQGTDTQYF.

Here the CDR3 reads CASSLQDSSGNTIYF. Here the CDR3 DNA reads TGTGCCAGTAGTCTTCAGGACAGCTCTGGAAACACCATATATTTT. The chain combines TRBV19 with TRBJ1-3; weak D call: TRBD1 (6 bases). The CDR3 is 15 residues long. In germline, CDR1 is LNHDA, CDR2 SQIVND (reference sequence). V shed 5 bases and J shed 0 bases, with 11 bases lying between them.

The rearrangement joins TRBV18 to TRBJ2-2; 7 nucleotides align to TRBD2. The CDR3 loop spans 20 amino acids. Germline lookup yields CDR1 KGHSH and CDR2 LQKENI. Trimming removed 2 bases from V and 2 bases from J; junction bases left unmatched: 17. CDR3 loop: CASSPSVVSGASGNTGELFF. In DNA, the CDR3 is TGTGCCAGCTCACCATCGGTGGTGAGCGGGGCTAGCGGAAACACCGGGGAGCTGTTTTTT.

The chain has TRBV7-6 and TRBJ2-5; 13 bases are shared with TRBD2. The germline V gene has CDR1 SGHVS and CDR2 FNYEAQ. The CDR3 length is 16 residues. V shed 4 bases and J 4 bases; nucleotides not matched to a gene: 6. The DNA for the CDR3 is TGTGCCAGCAGCTCTCTTACTAGCGGGGGGGGAGAGACCCAGTACTTC. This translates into CASSSLTSGGGETQYF.